This T cell receptor (beta chain) was sequenced during a study of T cells in Graves' hyperthyroidism and ophthalmopathy. Study information: Peripheral blood was secured at the point of initial diagnosis, before any treatment.

Template material for amplifying TCR beta CDR3 regions consisted of RNA transcripts. HTBI primers were the set used in a first-round RT-PCR of the TCR CDR3. TCRdb called the multiplex PCR reads again in MiXCR, with one record for every CDR3 protein. The table shows approximately 300,000 distinct CDR3 sequences, with about 18% occurring only once. Comments on this clonotype: Its target is not known.

Disease duration was under 3 months in the ophthalmopathy patients, who also had a Clinical Activity Score of at least 3 and a NOSPECS grade of at least 4. The authors took PBMCs from 9.5 to 10 ml fresh peripheral blood. Study-wide findings and caveats: Also found in blood were most expanded thyroid clonotypes above 0.001.

Trimming at V came to 3 bases and at J to 9 bases, leaving 22 bases not matched to a gene. This CDR3 has 19 residues. Germline assignment: CDR1 MDHEN and CDR2 SYDVKM. The TCR comes from a woman aged 60 to 75 with Graves' ophthalmopathy. The specimen was blood. This chain uses TRBV28 with TRBJ2-1; 8 positions match TRBD2. CDR3 coding DNA: TGTGCCAGCAGTTTTTTCGAGCGGGAGAAGTATTGGGGGGTTCGTGAGCAGTTCTTC. This encodes CASSFFEREKYWGVREQFF.